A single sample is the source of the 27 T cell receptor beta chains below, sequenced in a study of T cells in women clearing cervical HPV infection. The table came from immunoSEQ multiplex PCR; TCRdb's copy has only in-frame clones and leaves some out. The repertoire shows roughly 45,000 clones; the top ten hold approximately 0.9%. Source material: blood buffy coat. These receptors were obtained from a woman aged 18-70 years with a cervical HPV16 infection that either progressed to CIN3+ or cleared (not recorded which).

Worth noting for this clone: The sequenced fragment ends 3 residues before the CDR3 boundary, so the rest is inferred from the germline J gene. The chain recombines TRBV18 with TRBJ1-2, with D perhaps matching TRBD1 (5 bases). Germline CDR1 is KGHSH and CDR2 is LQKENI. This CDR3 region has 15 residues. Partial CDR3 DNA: TGTGCCAGCTCATCCGATCCTTACGGGACTATAGCC. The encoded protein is CASSSDPYGTIA. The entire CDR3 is CASSSDPYGTIAYTF.

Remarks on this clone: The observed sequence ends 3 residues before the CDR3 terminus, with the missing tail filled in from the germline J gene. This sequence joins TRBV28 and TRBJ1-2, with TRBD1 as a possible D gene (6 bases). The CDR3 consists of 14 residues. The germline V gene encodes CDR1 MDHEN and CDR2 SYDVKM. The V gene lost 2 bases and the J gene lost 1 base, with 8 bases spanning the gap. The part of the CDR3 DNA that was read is TGTGCCAGCAGTTTAGGACAGTATAACTATGGC. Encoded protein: CASSLGQYNYG. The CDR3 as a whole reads CASSLGQYNYGYTF.

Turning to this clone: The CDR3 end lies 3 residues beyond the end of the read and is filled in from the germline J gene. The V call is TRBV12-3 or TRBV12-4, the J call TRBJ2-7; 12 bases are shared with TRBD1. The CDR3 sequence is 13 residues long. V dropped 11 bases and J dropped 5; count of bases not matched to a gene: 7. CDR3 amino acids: CACRGTGGHEQYF. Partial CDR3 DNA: TGTGCCTGCCGGGGGACAGGGGGCCACGAG.

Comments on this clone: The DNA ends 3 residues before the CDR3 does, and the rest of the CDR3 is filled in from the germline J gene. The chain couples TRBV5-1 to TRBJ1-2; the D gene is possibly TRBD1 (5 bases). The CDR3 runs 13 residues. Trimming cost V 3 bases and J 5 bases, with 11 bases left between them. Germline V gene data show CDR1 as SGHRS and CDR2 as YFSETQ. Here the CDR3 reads CASSYGRQYGYTF. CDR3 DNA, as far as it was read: TGCGCCAGCAGCTACGGGAGACAGTATGGC.

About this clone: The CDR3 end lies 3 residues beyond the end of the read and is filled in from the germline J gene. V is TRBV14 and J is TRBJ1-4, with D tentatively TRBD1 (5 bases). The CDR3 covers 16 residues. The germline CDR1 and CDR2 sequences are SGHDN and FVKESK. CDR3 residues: CASSLYRSSGANVLFF. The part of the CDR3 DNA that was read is TGTGCCAGCAGCCTGTACAGGTCCTCTGGGGCCAACGTA.

The CDR3 here is CASSYSPTGYNSPLFF. The part of the CDR3 DNA that was read is TGTGCCAGCAGTTACAGTCCCACAGGATATAATTCACCA. This chain uses TRBV6-2 or TRBV6-3 with TRBJ1-4; TRBD1 is a possible D gene (5 bases). The read ends 3 residues before the CDR3 terminus; that terminus is restored from the germline J gene. This CDR3 contains 16 residues. Germline V lookup: CDR1 MNHEY, CDR2 SVGEGT.

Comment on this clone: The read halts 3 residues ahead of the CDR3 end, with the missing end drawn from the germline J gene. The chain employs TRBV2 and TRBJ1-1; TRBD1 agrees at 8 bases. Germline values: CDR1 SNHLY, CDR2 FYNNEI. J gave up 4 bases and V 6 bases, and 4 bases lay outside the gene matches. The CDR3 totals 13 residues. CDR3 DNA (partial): TGTGCCAGCAGGACAGGGGAGGGCACTGAA. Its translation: CASRTGEGTE. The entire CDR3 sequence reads CASRTGEGTEAFF.

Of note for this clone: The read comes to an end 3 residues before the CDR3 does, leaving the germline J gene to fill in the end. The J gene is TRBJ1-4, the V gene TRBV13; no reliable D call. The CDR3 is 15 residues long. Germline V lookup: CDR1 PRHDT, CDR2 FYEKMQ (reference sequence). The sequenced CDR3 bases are TGTGCCAGCAGCTTAAAAGGGTACGGTAATTCACCA. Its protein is CASSLKGYGNSP. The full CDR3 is CASSLKGYGNSPLFF. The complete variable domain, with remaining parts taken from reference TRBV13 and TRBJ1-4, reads AAGVIQSPRHLIKEKRETATLKCYPIPRHDTVYWYQQGPGQDPQFLISFYEKMQSDKGSIPDRFSAQQFSDYHSELNMSSLELGDSALYFCASSLKGYGNSPLFFGSGTQLSVL.

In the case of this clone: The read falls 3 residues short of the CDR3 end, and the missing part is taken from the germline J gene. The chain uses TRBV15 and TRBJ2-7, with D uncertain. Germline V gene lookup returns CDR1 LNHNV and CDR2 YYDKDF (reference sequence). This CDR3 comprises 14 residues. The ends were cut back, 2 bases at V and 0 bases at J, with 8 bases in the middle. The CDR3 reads CATSRPGSSYEQYF. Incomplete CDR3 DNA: TGTGCCACCAGCAGACCGGGTTCCTCCTACGAG.

The covered CDR3 bases are TGCGCCAGCAGCGCGGACAGGGGGGATAATTCACCG. Amino acids: CASSADRGDNSP. The full CDR3 reads CASSADRGDNSPLFF. The gene calls are TRBV5-1 and TRBJ2-2, with 10 bases fitting TRBD1. The read finishes 3 residues shy of the CDR3 end, and the germline J gene is used to complete it. Germline CDR1 is SGHRS and CDR2 is YFSETQ. The CDR3 is 15 amino acids.

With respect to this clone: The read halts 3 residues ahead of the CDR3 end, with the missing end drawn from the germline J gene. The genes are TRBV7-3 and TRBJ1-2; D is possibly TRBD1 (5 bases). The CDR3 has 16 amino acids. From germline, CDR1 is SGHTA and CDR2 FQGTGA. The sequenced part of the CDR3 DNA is TGTGCCAGCAGCTTAACGACAGCGGGGGACTCCTACGAC. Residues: CASSLTTAGDSYD. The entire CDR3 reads CASSLTTAGDSYDYTF.

CDR3 sequence reads: CASSLESGATQTQYF. CDR3 DNA, as far as it was read: TGTGCCAGCAGCTTAGAAAGCGGAGCTACTCAGACC. The rearrangement links TRBV11-2 to TRBJ2-5; D possibly corresponds to TRBD2 (5 bases). The read ends 3 residues before the CDR3 terminus; that terminus is restored from the germline J gene. Germline V CDR1 and CDR2: SGHAT, FQNNGV. This CDR3 region has 15 residues. V was trimmed by 0 bases and J by 6 bases, leaving 14 bases between them.

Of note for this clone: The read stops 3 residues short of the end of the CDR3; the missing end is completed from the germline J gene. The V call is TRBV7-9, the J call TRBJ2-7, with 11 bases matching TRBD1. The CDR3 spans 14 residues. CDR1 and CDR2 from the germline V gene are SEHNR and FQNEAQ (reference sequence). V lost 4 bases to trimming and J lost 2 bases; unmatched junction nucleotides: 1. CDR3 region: CASSSGQGAYEQYF. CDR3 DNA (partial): TGTGCCAGCAGCTCGGGACAGGGGGCCTACGAG.

The DNA read from the CDR3 is TGTGCCAGCTCACCACGAAACGGGGAAGGTGGTTCG. The encoded protein is CASSPRNGEGGS. The CDR3 as a whole reads CASSPRNGEGGSAFF. The chain carries TRBV18 and TRBJ1-1; D is ambiguous. With the read ending 3 residues before the CDR3 end, the germline J gene is used to fill in that end. This CDR3 region has 15 residues. CDR1 is KGHSH and CDR2 is LQKENI in the germline V gene.

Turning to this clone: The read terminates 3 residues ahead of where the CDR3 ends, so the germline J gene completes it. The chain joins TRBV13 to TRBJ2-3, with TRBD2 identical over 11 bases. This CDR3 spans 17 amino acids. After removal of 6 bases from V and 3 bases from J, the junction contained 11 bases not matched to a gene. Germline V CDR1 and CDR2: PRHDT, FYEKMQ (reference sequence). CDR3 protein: CASRFFPGTSGTDTQYF. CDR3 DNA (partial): TGTGCCAGCAGATTTTTCCCCGGGACTAGCGGAACAGATACG.

The CDR3 here is CASSLGRASSYEQYF. CDR3 bases read: TGTGCCAGCAGCTTAGGGCGGGCGAGCTCCTACGAG. The V call is TRBV7-6, the J call TRBJ2-7; possibly TRBD2 for D (5 bases). The CDR3 extends 3 residues past the end of the read, so its final part is completed from the germline J gene. Trimming removed 1 base from V and 0 bases from J, with 10 bases in between. This CDR3 comprises 15 residues. In germline, CDR1 is SGHVS, CDR2 FNYEAQ. Full variable domain (missing parts from reference TRBV7-6 and TRBJ2-7): GAGVSQSPRYKVTKRGQDVALRCDPISGHVSLYWYRQALGQGPEFLTYFNYEAQQDKSGLPNDRFSAERPEGSISTLTIQRTEQRDSAMYRCASSLGRASSYEQYFGPGTRLTVT.

The sequenced CDR3 bases are TGTGCCAGCAGTTTGGAAAACAGGGGGCGACAGCCC. This encodes CASSLENRGRQP. The CDR3 in its entirety is CASSLENRGRQPQHF. The rearrangement uses TRBV28 and TRBJ1-5, with 9 nucleotides matching TRBD1. The read halts 3 residues ahead of the CDR3 end, with the missing end drawn from the germline J gene. Germline V lookup: CDR1 MDHEN, CDR2 SYDVKM. The CDR3 is 15 amino acids. V trimming: 3 bases; J trimming: 7 bases; junction bases outside the gene matches: 7.

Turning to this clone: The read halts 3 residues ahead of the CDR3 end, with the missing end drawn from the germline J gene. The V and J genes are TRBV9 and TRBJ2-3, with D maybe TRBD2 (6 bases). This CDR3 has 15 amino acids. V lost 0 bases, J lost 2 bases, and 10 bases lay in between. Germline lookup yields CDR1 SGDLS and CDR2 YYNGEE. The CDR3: CASSVGDSYTDTQYF. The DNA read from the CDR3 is TGTGCCAGCAGCGTAGGGGACTCCTACACAGATACG.

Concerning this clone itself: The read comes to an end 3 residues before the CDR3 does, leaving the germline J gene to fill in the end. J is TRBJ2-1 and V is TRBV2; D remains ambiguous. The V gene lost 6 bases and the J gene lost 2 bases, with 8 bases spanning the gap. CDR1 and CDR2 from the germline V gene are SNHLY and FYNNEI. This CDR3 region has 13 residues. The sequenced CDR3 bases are TGTGCCAGCAGCCTTGCGCCCTACAATGAG. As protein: CASSLAPYNE. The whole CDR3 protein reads CASSLAPYNEQFF.

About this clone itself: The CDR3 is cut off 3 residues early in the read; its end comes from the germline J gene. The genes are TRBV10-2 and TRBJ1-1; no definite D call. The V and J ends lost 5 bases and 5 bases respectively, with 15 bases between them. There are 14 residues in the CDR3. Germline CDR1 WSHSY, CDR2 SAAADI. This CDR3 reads CASSLGPGRTEAFF. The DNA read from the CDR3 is TGCGCCAGCAGTCTTGGACCGGGGAGGACTGAA.

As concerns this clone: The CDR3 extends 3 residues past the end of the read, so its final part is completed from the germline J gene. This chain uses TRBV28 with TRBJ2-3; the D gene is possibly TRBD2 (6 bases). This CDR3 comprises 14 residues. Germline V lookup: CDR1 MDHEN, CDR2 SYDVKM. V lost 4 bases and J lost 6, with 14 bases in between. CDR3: CASSSGLQADTQYF. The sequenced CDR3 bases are TGTGCCAGCAGTTCGGGACTCCAGGCGGATACG.

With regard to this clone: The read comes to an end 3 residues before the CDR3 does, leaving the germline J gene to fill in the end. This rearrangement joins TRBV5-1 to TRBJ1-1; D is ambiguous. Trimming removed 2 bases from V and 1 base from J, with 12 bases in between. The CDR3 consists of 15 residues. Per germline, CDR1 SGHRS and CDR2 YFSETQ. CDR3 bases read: TGCGCCAGCAGCTTAATAGGACTGGGGAACACTGAA. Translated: CASSLIGLGNTE. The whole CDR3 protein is CASSLIGLGNTEAFF. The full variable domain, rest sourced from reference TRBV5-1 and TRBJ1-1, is KAGVTQTPRYLIKTRGQQVTLSCSPISGHRSVSWYQQTPGQGLQFLFEYFSETQRNKGNFPGRFSGRQFSNSRSEMNVSTLELGDSALYLCASSLIGLGNTEAFFGQGTRLTVV.

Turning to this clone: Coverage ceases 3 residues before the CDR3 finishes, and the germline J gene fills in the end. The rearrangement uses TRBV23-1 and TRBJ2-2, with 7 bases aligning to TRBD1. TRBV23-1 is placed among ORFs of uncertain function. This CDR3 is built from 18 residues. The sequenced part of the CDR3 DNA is TGCGCCAGCAGTCAATCGGCCAAGGTTAGGGGGCCAAATGAAAAG. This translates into CASSQSAKVRGPNEK. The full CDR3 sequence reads CASSQSAKVRGPNEKLFF.

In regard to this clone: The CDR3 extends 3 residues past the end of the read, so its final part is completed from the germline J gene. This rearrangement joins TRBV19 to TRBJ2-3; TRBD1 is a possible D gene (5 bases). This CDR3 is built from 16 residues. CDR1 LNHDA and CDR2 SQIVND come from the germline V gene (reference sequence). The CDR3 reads CASSTPASGFQETQYF. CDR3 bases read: TGTGCCAGTAGTACCCCCGCATCAGGGTTCCAAGAGACG.

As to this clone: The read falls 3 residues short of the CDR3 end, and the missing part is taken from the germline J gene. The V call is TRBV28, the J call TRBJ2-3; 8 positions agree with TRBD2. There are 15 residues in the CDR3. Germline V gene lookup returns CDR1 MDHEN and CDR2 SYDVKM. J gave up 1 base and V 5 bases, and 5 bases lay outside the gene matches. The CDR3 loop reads CASSPSGYRTDTQYF. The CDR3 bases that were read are TGTGCCAGCAGTCCTAGCGGGTACCGCACAGATACG.

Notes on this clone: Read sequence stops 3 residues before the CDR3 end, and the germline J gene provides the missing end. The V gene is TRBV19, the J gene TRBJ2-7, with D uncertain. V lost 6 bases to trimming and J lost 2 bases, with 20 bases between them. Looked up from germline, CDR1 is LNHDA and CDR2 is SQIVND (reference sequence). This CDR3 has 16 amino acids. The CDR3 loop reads CASSPDPGPSPYEQYF. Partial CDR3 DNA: TGTGCCAGTAGCCCCGACCCAGGTCCCTCACCCTACGAG.

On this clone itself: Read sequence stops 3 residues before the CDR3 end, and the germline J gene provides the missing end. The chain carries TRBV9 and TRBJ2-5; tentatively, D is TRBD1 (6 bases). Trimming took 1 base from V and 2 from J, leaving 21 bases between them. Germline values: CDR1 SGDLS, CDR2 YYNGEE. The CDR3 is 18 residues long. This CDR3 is CASSVSVAGAGIQETQYF. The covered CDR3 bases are TGTGCCAGCAGCGTATCGGTTGCAGGGGCTGGAATTCAAGAGACC.